This passage covers 9 T cell receptor beta chains from one sample sequenced in a study of OX40 agonist ivuxolimab in advanced cancers. Produced via immunoSEQ multiplex PCR; TCRdb's table is partial and in-frame only. This sample has roughly 40,000 clones, with 70% to 85% found just once. The source material was CD4+ or CD8+ T cells sorted from blood, sampled in a trial of the OX40 agonist ivuxolimab. The receptors were sampled from an adult with an advanced solid tumor such as melanoma, head and neck, liver or kidney cancer.

The rearrangement links TRBV7-2 to TRBJ2-1; 7 bases line up with TRBD1. J was trimmed by 5 bases and V by 1 base; bases with no gene match: 5. Germline V gene sequence: CDR1 SGHTA, CDR2 FQGNSA. The CDR3 extends over 15 amino acids. The CDR3 sequence is CASSLDRGQHNEQFF. As DNA, the CDR3 is TGTGCCAGCAGCTTAGACAGGGGACAGCACAATGAGCAGTTCTTC.

The gene calls are TRBV7-2 and TRBJ2-5; 15 bases agree with TRBD2. Unmatched junction bases numbered 5, after V lost 5 bases and J lost 7 bases. The CDR3 spans 15 residues. Germline CDR1 SGHTA, CDR2 FQGNSA. The CDR3 nucleotides are TGTGCCAGCAGCCTGGGACTAGCGGGGGGTGGGACCCAGTACTTC. This sequence encodes CASSLGLAGGGTQYF. Drawing the rest from reference TRBV7-2 and TRBJ2-5, the complete variable domain is GAGVSQSPSNKVTEKGKDVELRCDPISGHTALYWYRQSLGQGLEFLIYFQGNSAPDKSGLPSDRFSAERTGGSVSTLTIQRTQQEDSAVYLCASSLGLAGGGTQYFGPGTRLLVL.

V usage is TRBV6-1 and J usage is TRBJ2-4; TRBD1 aligns across 9 bases. V lost 5 bases to trimming and J lost 7 bases; unmatched junction nucleotides: 9. The CDR3 runs 15 residues. Germline V gene data show CDR1 as MNHNS and CDR2 as SASEGT. The CDR3 loop reads CASSPAGTGNNIQYF. The CDR3, as DNA: TGTGCCAGCAGTCCGGCCGGGACAGGGAACAACATTCAGTACTTC.

This clone has just a few counts. The rearrangement links TRBV5-4 to TRBJ1-1, with TRBD1 matching 8 bases. Germline trimming cut 5 bases from V and 8 bases from J; bases unmatched to any gene: 5. Germline lookup yields CDR1 SGHNT and CDR2 YYREEE (reference sequence). The CDR3 extends over 12 amino acids. Here the CDR3 DNA reads TGTGCCAGCAGTTTCAGGGGGCTCGAAGCTTTCTTT. Its protein is CASSFRGLEAFF.

The DNA of the CDR3 is TGTGCCAGCAGACTGCAGGGGCGATCCTGGACAGATACGCAGTATTTT. This codes for CASRLQGRSWTDTQYF. The rearrangement joins TRBV6-6 to TRBJ2-3; the D gene is possibly TRBD1 (6 bases). Between the trimmed V and J ends, which lost 6 bases and 3 bases, there was a span of 19 bases. Germline values: CDR1 MNHNY, CDR2 SVGAGI (reference sequence). The CDR3 length is 16 residues.

The J gene is TRBJ1-2, the V gene TRBV5-4; 9 nucleotides align to TRBD1. The CDR3 sequence is 15 residues long. The V segment lost 5 bases and the J segment 7 bases; nucleotides outside the gene matches: 12. Germline V gene data show CDR1 as SGHNT and CDR2 as YYREEE (reference sequence). The CDR3 DNA follows: TGTGCCAGCAGAAACCAACAGGGGGCCGTAGGTGGCTACACCTTC. It specifies CASRNQQGAVGGYTF. The entire variable domain, with the rest obtained from reference TRBV5-4 and TRBJ1-2, is as follows: ETGVTQSPTHLIKTRGQQVTLRCSSQSGHNTVSWYQQALGQGPQFIFQYYREEENGRGNFPPRFSGLQFPNYSSELNVNALELDDSALYLCASRNQQGAVGGYTFGSGTRLTVV.

J is TRBJ1-3 and V is TRBV5-5, with D maybe TRBD1 (5 bases). From germline, CDR1 is SGHKS and CDR2 YYEKEE (reference sequence). Trimming shortened V by 3 bases and J by 2 bases, and 12 bases separated the two germline ends. This CDR3 comprises 15 residues. The CDR3 protein is CASSSMGGAGNTIYF. CDR3 coding DNA: TGTGCCAGCAGCTCCATGGGAGGGGCTGGAAACACCATATATTTT.

The CDR3 coding sequence is TGTGCCAGCAGCTTAGCGGCTTACCAGCGGGGCAATTCCTACGAGCAGTACTTC. Translating gives CASSLAAYQRGNSYEQYF. The rearrangement joins TRBV7-6 to TRBJ2-7; the match to TRBD2 covers 7 bases. Trimming removed 0 bases from V and 1 base from J; junction bases left unmatched: 12. The CDR3 is 18 residues long. CDR1 and CDR2 from the germline V gene are SGHVS and FNYEAQ.

The V gene is TRBV5-8, the J gene TRBJ1-5; no reliable D call. This CDR3 comprises 15 residues. Germline CDR1 and CDR2: SGHTS and YDEGEE. V was pared by 2 bases and J by 0 bases, with 9 bases between. This CDR3 is CASSLGRDSNQPQHF. CDR3 DNA sequence: TGTGCCAGCAGCTTAGGGCGCGATAGCAATCAGCCCCAGCATTTT. The full variable domain, rest sourced from reference TRBV5-8 and TRBJ1-5, is EAGVTQSPTHLIKTRGQQATLRCSPISGHTSVYWYQQALGLGLQFLLWYDEGEERNRGNFPPRFSGRQFPNYSSELNVNALELEDSALYLCASSLGRDSNQPQHFGDGTRLSIL.